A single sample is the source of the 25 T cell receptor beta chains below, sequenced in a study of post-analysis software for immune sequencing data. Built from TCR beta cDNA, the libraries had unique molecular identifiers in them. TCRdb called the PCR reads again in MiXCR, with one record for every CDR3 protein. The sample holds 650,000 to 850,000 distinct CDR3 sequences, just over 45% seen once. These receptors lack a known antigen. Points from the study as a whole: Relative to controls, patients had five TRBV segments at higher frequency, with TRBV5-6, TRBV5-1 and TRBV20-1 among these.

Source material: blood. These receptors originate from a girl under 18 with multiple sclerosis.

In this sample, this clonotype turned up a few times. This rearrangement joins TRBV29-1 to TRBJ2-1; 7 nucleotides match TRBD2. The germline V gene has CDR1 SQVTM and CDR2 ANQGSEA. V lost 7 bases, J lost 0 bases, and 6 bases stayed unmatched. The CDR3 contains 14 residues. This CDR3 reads CSAGTTSSYNEQFF. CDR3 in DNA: TGCAGCGCTGGGACTACGAGCTCCTACAATGAGCAGTTCTTC.

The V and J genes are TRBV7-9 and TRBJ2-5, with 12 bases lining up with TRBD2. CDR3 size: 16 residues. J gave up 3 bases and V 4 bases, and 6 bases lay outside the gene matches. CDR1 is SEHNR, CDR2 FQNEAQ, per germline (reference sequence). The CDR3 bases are TGTGCCAGCAGCTCGACTAGCGGGAGAGATAAAGAGACCCAGTACTTC. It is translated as CASSSTSGRDKETQYF.

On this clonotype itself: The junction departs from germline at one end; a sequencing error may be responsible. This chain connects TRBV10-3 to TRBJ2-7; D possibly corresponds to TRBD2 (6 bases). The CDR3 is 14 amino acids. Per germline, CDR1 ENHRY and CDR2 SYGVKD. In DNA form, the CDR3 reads TGTACCATCAGTGATCCGGGGGAGACCTACGAGCAGTACTTC. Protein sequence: CTISDPGETYEQYF.

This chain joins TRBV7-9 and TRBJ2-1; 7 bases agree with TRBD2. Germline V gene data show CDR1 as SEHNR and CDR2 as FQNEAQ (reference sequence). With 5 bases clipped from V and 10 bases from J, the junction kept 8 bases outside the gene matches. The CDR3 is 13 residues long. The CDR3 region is CASSTRTRREQFF. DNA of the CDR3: TGTGCCAGCAGCACAAGGACTAGGCGGGAGCAGTTCTTC. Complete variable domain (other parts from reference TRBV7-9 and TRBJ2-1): DTGVSQNPRHKITKRGQNVTFRCDPISEHNRLYWYRQTLGQGPEFLTYFQNEAQLEKSRLLSDRFSAERPKGSFSTLEIQRTEQGDSAMYLCASSTRTRREQFFGPGTRLTVL.

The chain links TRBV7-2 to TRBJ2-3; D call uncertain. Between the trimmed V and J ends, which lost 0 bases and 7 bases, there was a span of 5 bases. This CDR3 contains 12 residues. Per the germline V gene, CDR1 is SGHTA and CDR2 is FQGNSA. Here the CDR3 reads CASSLAVNTQYF. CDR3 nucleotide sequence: TGTGCCAGCAGCTTAGCGGTGAATACGCAGTATTTT. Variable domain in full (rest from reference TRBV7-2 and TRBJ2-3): GAGVSQSPSNKVTEKGKDVELRCDPISGHTALYWYRQSLGQGLEFLIYFQGNSAPDKSGLPSDRFSAERTGGSVSTLTIQRTQQEDSAVYLCASSLAVNTQYFGPGTRLTVL.

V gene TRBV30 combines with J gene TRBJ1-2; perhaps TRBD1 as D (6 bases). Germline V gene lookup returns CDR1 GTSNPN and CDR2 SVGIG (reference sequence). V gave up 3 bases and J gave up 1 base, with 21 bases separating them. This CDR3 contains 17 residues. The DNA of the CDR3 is TGTGCCTGGAGGGCCCCCCCCGGGACATCTTATAACTATGGCTACACCTTC. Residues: CAWRAPPGTSYNYGYTF.

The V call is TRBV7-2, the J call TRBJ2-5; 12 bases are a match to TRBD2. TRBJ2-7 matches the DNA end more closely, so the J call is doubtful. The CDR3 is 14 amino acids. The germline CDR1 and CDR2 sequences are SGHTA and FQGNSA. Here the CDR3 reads CASSLTSGSVEQYF. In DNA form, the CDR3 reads TGTGCCAGCAGCCTGACTAGCGGGAGTGTCGAGCAGTACTTC.

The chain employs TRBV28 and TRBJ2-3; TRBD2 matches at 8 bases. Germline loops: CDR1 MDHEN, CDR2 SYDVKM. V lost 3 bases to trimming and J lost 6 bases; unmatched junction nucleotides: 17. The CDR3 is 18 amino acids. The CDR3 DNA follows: TGTGCCAGCAGTTTGGGGTTCTTTGCGGGAGGACTTGGGGATACGCAGTATTTT. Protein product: CASSLGFFAGGLGDTQYF.

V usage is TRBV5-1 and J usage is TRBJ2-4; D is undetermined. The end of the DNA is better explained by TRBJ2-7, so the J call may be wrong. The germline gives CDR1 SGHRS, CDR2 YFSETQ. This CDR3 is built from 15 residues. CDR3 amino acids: CASSLAPGIGGEQYF. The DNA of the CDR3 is TGCGCCAGCAGCTTGGCCCCTGGGATAGGCGGCGAGCAGTACTTC.

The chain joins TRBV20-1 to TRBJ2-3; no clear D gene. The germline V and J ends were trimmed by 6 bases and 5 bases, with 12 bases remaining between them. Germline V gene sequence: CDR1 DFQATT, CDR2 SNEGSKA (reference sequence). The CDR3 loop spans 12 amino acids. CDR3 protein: CSAPIRKDTQYF. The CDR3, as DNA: TGCAGTGCCCCCATACGCAAAGATACGCAGTATTTT.

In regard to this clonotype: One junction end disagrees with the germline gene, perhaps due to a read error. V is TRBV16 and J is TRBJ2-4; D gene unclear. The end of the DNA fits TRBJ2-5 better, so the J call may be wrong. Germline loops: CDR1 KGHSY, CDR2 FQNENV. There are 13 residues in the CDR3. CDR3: CASSQGTQATQYF. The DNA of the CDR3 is TGTGCCAGCAGCCAAGGTACCCAAGCGACCCAGTACTTC.

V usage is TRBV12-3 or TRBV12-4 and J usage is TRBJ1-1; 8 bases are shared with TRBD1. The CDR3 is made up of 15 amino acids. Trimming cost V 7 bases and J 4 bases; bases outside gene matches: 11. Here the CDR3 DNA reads TGTGCCAGCACCCGGACAGGGCTTTACCCCACTGAAGCTTTCTTT. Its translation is CASTRTGLYPTEAFF.

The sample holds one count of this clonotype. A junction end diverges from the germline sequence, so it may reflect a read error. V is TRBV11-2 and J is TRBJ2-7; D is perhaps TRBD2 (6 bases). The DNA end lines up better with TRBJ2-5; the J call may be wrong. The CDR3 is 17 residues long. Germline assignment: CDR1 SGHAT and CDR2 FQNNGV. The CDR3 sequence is CVSSPPRSGLTAGTQYF. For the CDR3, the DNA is TGTGTCAGCAGCCCCCCCCGTTCGGGACTCACGGCAGGGACCCAGTACTTC.

The CDR3 protein is CSADQDSSYEQYF. CDR3 in DNA: TGCAGTGCCGACCAGGACAGCTCCTACGAGCAGTACTTC. The V call is TRBV20-1, the J call TRBJ2-7; D may be TRBD1 (6 bases). Trimming pared 6 bases from V and 0 bases from J, leaving 12 bases between. CDR1 DFQATT and CDR2 SNEGSKA come from the germline V gene (reference sequence). The CDR3 loop spans 13 amino acids.

CDR3 sequence reads: CASSHHAGYSYEQYF. The CDR3 bases are TGCGCCAGCAGCCACCACGCCGGGTACTCCTACGAGCAGTACTTC. The chain carries TRBV4-1 and TRBJ2-7; D uncertain. This CDR3 has 15 amino acids. V lost 3 bases to trimming and J lost 0 bases, with 12 bases between them. Per the germline V gene, CDR1 is MGHRA and CDR2 is YSYEKL.

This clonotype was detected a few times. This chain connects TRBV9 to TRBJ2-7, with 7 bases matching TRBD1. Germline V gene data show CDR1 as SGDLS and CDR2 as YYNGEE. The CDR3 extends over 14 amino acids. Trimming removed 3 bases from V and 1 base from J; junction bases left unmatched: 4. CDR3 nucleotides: TGTGCCAGCAGCGGGACAGGACCATCCTACGAGCAGTACTTC. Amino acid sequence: CASSGTGPSYEQYF.

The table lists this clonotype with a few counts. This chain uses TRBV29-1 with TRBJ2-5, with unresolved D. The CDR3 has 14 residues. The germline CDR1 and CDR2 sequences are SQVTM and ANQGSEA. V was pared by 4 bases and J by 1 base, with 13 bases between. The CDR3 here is CSVGSGSFQETQYF. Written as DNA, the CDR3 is TGCAGCGTTGGGTCTGGCTCCTTCCAAGAGACCCAGTACTTC.

CDR3: CAISESRLAGDGEQFF. CDR3 sequence (DNA): TGTGCCATCAGTGAGTCGCGACTAGCGGGAGATGGTGAGCAGTTCTTC. The chain employs TRBV10-3 and TRBJ2-1, with 12 nucleotides matching TRBD2. The CDR3 runs 16 residues. J was trimmed by 9 bases and V by 0 bases; bases with no gene match: 6. CDR1 ENHRY and CDR2 SYGVKD come from the germline V gene.

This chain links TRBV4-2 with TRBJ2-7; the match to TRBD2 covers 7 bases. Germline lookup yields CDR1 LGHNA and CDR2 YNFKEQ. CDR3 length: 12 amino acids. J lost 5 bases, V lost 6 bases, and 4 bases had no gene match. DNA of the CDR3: TGTGCCAGCAGTGGGGGGGACCACGAGCAGTACTTC. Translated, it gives CASSGGDHEQYF.

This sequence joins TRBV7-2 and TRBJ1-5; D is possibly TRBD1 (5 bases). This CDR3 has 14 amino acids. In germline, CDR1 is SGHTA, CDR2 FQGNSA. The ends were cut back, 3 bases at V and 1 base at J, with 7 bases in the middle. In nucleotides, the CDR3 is TGTGCCAGCAGCTTGGACACCAGCAATCAGCCCCAGCATTTT. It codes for CASSLDTSNQPQHF.

The CDR3 coding sequence is TGTGCCAGCAGCGAGGGGGGTCCCGGCTACACCTTC. This codes for CASSEGGPGYTF. The chain couples TRBV6-5 to TRBJ1-2; possibly TRBD1 for D (6 bases). Trimming removed 6 bases at V and 8 bases at J, with 13 bases between. The CDR3 loop spans 12 amino acids. Germline V lookup: CDR1 MNHEY, CDR2 SVGAGI.

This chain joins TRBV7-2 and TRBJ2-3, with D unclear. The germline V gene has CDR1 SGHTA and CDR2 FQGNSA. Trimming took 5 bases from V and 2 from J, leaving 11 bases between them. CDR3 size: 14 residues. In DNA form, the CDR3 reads TGTGCCAGCAGCCCCTCCGTGGTCACAGATACGCAGTATTTT. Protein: CASSPSVVTDTQYF.

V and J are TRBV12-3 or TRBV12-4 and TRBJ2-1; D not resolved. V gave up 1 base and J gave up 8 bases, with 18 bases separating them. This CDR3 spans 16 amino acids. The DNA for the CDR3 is TGTGCCAGCAGTTTAGGTAGTAGCACGATCGCCGATGAGCAGTTCTTC. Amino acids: CASSLGSSTIADEQFF.

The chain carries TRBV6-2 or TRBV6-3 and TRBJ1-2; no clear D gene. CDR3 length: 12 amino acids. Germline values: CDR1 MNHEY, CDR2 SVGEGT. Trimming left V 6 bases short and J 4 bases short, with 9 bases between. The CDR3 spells CASRAATYGYTF. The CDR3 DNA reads TGTGCCAGCAGGGCAGCCACCTATGGCTACACCTTC.

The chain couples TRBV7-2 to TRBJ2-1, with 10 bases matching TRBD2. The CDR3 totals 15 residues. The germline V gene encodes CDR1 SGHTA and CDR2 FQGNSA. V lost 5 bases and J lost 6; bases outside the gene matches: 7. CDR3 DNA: TGTACCAGCAGCCCCCAAAGCGGGAGGGGCAATGAGCAGTTCTTC. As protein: CTSSPQSGRGNEQFF.